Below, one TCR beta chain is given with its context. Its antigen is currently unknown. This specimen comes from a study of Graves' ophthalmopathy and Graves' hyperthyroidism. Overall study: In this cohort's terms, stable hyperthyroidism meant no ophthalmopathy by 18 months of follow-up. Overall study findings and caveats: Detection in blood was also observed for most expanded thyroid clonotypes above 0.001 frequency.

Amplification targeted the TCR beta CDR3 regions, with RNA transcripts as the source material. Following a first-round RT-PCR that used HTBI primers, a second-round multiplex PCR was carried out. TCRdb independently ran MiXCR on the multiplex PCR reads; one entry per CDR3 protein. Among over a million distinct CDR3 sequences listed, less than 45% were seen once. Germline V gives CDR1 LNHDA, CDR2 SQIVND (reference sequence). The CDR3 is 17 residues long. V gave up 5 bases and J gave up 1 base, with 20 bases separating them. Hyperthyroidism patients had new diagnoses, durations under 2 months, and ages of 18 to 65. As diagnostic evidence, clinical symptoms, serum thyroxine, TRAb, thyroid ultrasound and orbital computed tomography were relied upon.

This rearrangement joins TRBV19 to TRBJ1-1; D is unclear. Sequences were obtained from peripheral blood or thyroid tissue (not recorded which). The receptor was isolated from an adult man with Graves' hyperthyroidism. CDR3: CASSPFPGFGSNTEAFF. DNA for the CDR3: TGTGCCAGTAGTCCATTTCCGGGGTTTGGTTCGAACACTGAAGCTTTCTTT.